This T cell receptor beta chain was sequenced in a study of blood T cell repertoires in COVID-19. Study-level information: Whether acute or convalescent, the COVID-19 samples came from the United States, Italy and Spain.

Libraries were prepared by immunoSEQ multiplex PCR; TCRdb keeps only in-frame clonotypes and omits some of them. The top ten hold about 6% of the sample, which has tens of thousands of clones, about 90% seen once. Trimming cost V 8 bases and J 2 bases; bases outside gene matches: 10. Germline V CDR1 and CDR2: SNHLY, FYNNEI. This CDR3 is 17 amino acids long. V is TRBV2 and J is TRBJ2-5; 14 bases line up with TRBD2. The TCR originated in a human donor in a cohort sampled during active COVID-19. The sequencing input was peripheral blood. The CDR3 DNA is TGTGCCAGCGCGGAGACTAGCGGGGGGGCTGGGCAAGAGACCCAGTACTTC. The encoded protein is CASAETSGGAGQETQYF.